This T cell receptor (beta chain) emerged from a study of cytomegalovirus exposure and HLA in healthy donors. The study, taken as a whole, reports: The study put around 180 TCR beta chains on its list as cytomegalovirus-associated. Most likely, a cluster of highly shared sequence variants arose as a sequencing artifact.

Germline CDR1 SGHRS, CDR2 YFSETQ. The CDR3 extends over 18 amino acids. Germline trimming cut 0 bases from V and 0 bases from J; bases unmatched to any gene: 9. Primers included in the PCR were 60 Vbeta and 13 Jbeta primers. Using immunoSEQ multiplex PCR, the repertoire was profiled, and TCRdb retains in-frame clones only, with some absent. The sample lists 200,000 or so clones, 82% occurring once. This clone came up once. As yet, its antigen is unknown. This TCR came from a woman aged 50 to 60 in good health and CMV-seropositive. The chain uses TRBV5-1 and TRBJ2-1, with TRBD2 matching over 7 bases. Sequencing used PBMCs. CDR3 sequence reads: CASSLAFGAGSSYNEQFF. CDR3 sequence (DNA): TGCGCCAGCAGCTTGGCTTTTGGAGCGGGGAGCTCCTACAATGAGCAGTTCTTC.